This entry describes one T cell receptor beta chain. V gave up 3 bases and J gave up 6 bases, with 14 bases separating them. This CDR3 has 14 amino acids. The V gene's germline CDR1 is LNHDA and CDR2 SQIVND (reference sequence). This record belongs to a study of blood T cell repertoires in COVID-19. In the study overall: The study drew acute and convalescent COVID-19 samples from the United States, Italy and Spain. From T cells, B-cell-depleted T cells, or PBMCs came the material, which was cDNA or gDNA.

As handled by the study authors: Amplifying reference gene primers gave estimates of nucleated cell counts. TCRdb's table, derived via immunoSEQ multiplex PCR, lists solely in-frame clones and lacks some. That table gives V, J and clone size, and the DNA gave D and trimming. The sample has 250,000 to 350,000 clones; more than 70% are singletons. The chain employs TRBV19 and TRBJ1-1, with D uncertain. Sequences were obtained from peripheral blood. The sequence was collected from a woman aged 50 to 65 who had recovered from COVID-19. CDR3 nucleotides: TGTGCCAGTAGTATTCCTTCCCGACGGGCTGAAGCTTTCTTT. Protein sequence: CASSIPSRRAEAFF. Looking up the rest from reference TRBV19 and TRBJ1-1 gives the full variable domain: DGGITQSPKYLFRKEGQNVTLSCEQNLNHDAMYWYRQDPGQGLRLIYYSQIVNDFQKGDIAEGYSVSREKKESFPLTVTSAQKNPTAFYLCASSIPSRRAEAFFGQGTRLTVV.